The next 2 T cell receptor beta chains were all read from a single sample in a study of blood T cell repertoires in COVID-19. The protocol was immunoSEQ multiplex PCR, while the TCRdb copy is restricted to in-frame clones and leaves out a portion. The sample yields some 200,000 clones, less than 85% seen once. Sample: PBMCs or T cells enriched from blood (not recorded which). Receptors originate from a woman aged 55-70 years with acute COVID-19.

A few counts support this clone. This chain joins TRBV4-2 and TRBJ2-7; D not certain. Germline CDR1 is LGHNA and CDR2 is YNFKEQ. The CDR3 has 13 residues. The V gene lost 1 base and the J gene lost 3 bases, with 7 bases spanning the gap. CDR3 sequence (DNA): TGTGCCAGCAGCCAAGGGCTAGACTACGAGCAGTACTTC. Translation: CASSQGLDYEQYF.

The V gene is TRBV6-5, the J gene TRBJ1-6; 11 bases map to TRBD1. V shed 4 bases and J 9 bases; nucleotides not matched to a gene: 2. This CDR3 comprises 14 residues. Germline V lookup: CDR1 MNHEY, CDR2 SVGAGI. The CDR3 region has the DNA TGTGCCAGCAGTTGGACAGGGGGCACTTCACCCCTCCACTTT. This encodes CASSWTGGTSPLHF.